The sequence of this T cell receptor (beta chain) was determined in a study of shared clonotypes between healthy human individuals. Across the whole study: Each donor's CD4 naive and CD4 memory cells filled three plates apiece, CD8 naive two, and CD8 memory one. Study outcomes and limitations: The sampled material consisted only of blood, and tissue repertoires are likely to differ. As a rule, naive subsets had a larger estimated richness than memory subsets.

Naive CD8 cells, CD45RO-negative and positively selected for CCR7, excluded terminally differentiated effector memory CD45RA+ cells. A note on this clone: The target antigen is unknown.

The assay was immunoSEQ multiplex PCR, and TCRdb's table has in-frame clones only and misses some. The data contain around 2.1 million clones, approximately 94% of them singletons. The receptor was derived from a man aged 18 to 29 in good health. Some clones in this sample may be carry-over from other donors' samples. Source material: naive CD8+ T cells from PBMCs.

In DNA, the CDR3 is TGTGCCAGCAGCCAAAGCCTAGGGACAGGGGAACAAGAGACCCAGTACTTC. Amino acid sequence: CASSQSLGTGEQETQYF. J is TRBJ2-5 and V is TRBV9; 10 bases fit TRBD1. The CDR3 sequence is 17 residues long. J was trimmed by 2 bases and V by 4 bases; bases with no gene match: 11. Looked up from germline, CDR1 is SGDLS and CDR2 is YYNGEE.